This entry lists 27 T cell receptor beta chains sequenced from one sample in a study of T cell responses to AZD1222 COVID-19 vaccine. This table comes from immunoSEQ multiplex PCR, and its TCRdb copy is limited to in-frame clones, with some not included. The table records some 130,000 clones, roughly 82% of them present only once. This sample comprised peripheral blood, obtained on day 0 of AZD1222 vaccination. These receptors were taken from an adult in good health.

The J gene is TRBJ2-1, the V gene TRBV6-5; D is possibly TRBD2 (6 bases). This CDR3 spans 15 amino acids. CDR1 is MNHEY, CDR2 SVGAGI, per germline. Trimming pared 11 bases from V and 7 bases from J, leaving 24 bases between. This CDR3 reads CALYPAGTPWNEQFF. CDR3 nucleotides: TGTGCCCTCTACCCGGCCGGGACTCCTTGGAATGAGCAGTTCTTC.

This clone was observed a single time. The chain couples TRBV7-2 to TRBJ2-1, with D maybe TRBD2 (7 bases). Trimming removed 4 bases from V and 2 bases from J, with 12 bases in between. Per germline, CDR1 SGHTA and CDR2 FQGNSA. This CDR3 is built from 15 residues. CDR3 sequence: CASSSLGGAYNEQFF. The CDR3 region has the DNA TGTGCCAGCAGCTCCTTAGGGGGGGCCTACAATGAGCAGTTCTTC.

CDR3 protein: CSARIGIEQYF. The DNA for the CDR3 is TGCAGTGCTAGGATAGGGATCGAGCAGTACTTC. The V and J genes are TRBV20-1 and TRBJ2-7; no firm D call. With 3 bases removed from V and 6 bases from J, the gap between germline ends came to 9 bases. CDR1 DFQATT and CDR2 SNEGSKA come from the germline V gene (reference sequence). The CDR3 extends over 11 amino acids.

The chain combines TRBV9 with TRBJ2-7; the match to TRBD1 covers 7 bases. This CDR3 region has 14 residues. Trimming took 4 bases from V and 4 from J; bases not matched to a gene: 8. Germline values: CDR1 SGDLS, CDR2 YYNGEE. The DNA for the CDR3 is TGTGCCAGCAGCACCTCCGGGACAGATTACGAGCAGTACTTC. Translating gives CASSTSGTDYEQYF.

The J gene is TRBJ1-1, the V gene TRBV28; D uncertain. The V and J ends lost 10 bases and 0 bases respectively, with 15 bases between them. CDR3 length equals 14 residues. CDR1 is MDHEN and CDR2 is SYDVKM in the germline V gene. The CDR3, as DNA: TGTGCCACCCTCAGGTCTCCAATGAACACTGAAGCTTTCTTT. Amino acid sequence: CATLRSPMNTEAFF.

The genes are TRBV23-1 and TRBJ1-2; 12 nucleotides match TRBD1. TRBV23-1 is marked as an open reading frame, function uncertain. The CDR3 covers 15 residues. V lost 4 bases, J lost 4 bases, and 4 bases stayed unmatched. CDR3 sequence reads: CASSPRDRGLYGYTF. The CDR3 coding sequence is TGCGCCAGCAGTCCCCGGGACAGGGGGCTCTATGGCTACACCTTC.

The genes are TRBV4-2 and TRBJ1-4, with TRBD1 identical over 7 bases. Germline CDR1 is LGHNA and CDR2 is YNFKEQ. The CDR3 has 15 residues. After removal of 5 bases from V and 5 bases from J, the junction contained 8 bases not matched to a gene. The CDR3 loop reads CASSSGGTENEKLFF. For the CDR3, the DNA is TGTGCCAGCAGCTCAGGGGGGACGGAAAATGAAAAACTGTTTTTT.

V gene TRBV6-5 combines with J gene TRBJ1-1; D remains ambiguous. V lost 4 bases and J 5 bases, leaving 8 bases between the germline ends. The CDR3 has 12 amino acids. Per the germline V gene, CDR1 is MNHEY and CDR2 is SVGAGI. The CDR3 loop is CASSLQRTEAFF. The CDR3 bases are TGTGCCAGCAGTTTACAGAGAACTGAAGCTTTCTTT.

This chain uses TRBV5-5 with TRBJ1-4, with a tentative D call TRBD1 (5 bases). V was clipped by 0 bases and J by 8 bases, with 11 bases between them. Germline V gives CDR1 SGHKS, CDR2 YYEKEE (reference sequence). The CDR3 runs 14 residues. CDR3 protein: CASSLGVGVEKLFF. CDR3 sequence (DNA): TGTGCCAGCAGCTTGGGGGTAGGGGTCGAAAAACTGTTTTTT.

This clone has just one count. The CDR3 nucleotides are TGTGCCAGCAGCCCACAACAGGGATTAGAGACCCAGTACTTC. This sequence encodes CASSPQQGLETQYF. V is TRBV7-2 and J is TRBJ2-5; tentatively, D is TRBD1 (6 bases). CDR3 length: 14 residues. Germline V CDR1 and CDR2: SGHTA, FQGNSA. The V end was cut by 5 bases, the J end by 4 bases, with 14 bases between.

This sequence joins TRBV3-1 (or the pseudogene TRBV3-2) and TRBJ1-1, with TRBD1 as a possible D gene (5 bases). Germline lookup yields CDR1 LGHDT and CDR2 YNNKEL (reference sequence). V lost 1 base, J lost 4 bases, and 16 bases lay in between. CDR3 size: 16 residues. CDR3 amino acids: CASSQAGTKRTTEAFF. CDR3 nucleotides: TGTGCCAGCAGCCAAGCAGGGACGAAGAGGACCACTGAAGCTTTCTTT.

The table lists this clone with a few counts. V usage is TRBV19 and J usage is TRBJ1-5; 12 bases match TRBD1. The ends lost 6 bases at V and 6 bases at J; junction bases unmatched: 12. The CDR3 has 17 residues. CDR1 and CDR2 from the germline V gene are LNHDA and SQIVND (reference sequence). CDR3 nucleotides: TGTGCCAGTAGCTATTCACTAGGGACAGGGGGCGTTCAGCCCCAGCATTTT. It is translated as CASSYSLGTGGVQPQHF.

About this clone itself: This sample also contains other DNA sequences that code for the same CDR3. This sequence joins TRBV3-1 (or the pseudogene TRBV3-2) and TRBJ1-1, with no clear D. The CDR3 sequence is 12 residues long. Germline loops: CDR1 LGHDT, CDR2 YNNKEL (reference sequence). V was trimmed by 2 bases and J by 4 bases, leaving 5 bases between them. The CDR3 sequence: CASSQRPTEAFF. The CDR3 region has the DNA TGTGCCAGCAGCCAACGGCCCACTGAAGCTTTCTTT.

The rearrangement links TRBV28 to TRBJ1-1, with D unclear. CDR1 and CDR2 (germline): MDHEN, SYDVKM. V dropped 5 bases and J dropped 5 bases, with 3 bases sitting between them. CDR3 size: 10 residues. CDR3 coding DNA: TGTGCCAGCAGTGGGACTGAAGCTTTCTTT. Its protein product is CASSGTEAFF.

For the CDR3, the DNA is TGTGCCAGCAGTTTATTGGACAGGGGTATGAACACTGAAGCTTTCTTT. Its protein product is CASSLLDRGMNTEAFF. The V and J genes are TRBV28 and TRBJ1-1; 9 nucleotides align to TRBD1. This CDR3 region has 16 residues. J gave up 0 bases and V 1 base, and 3 bases lay outside the gene matches. The V gene's germline CDR1 is MDHEN and CDR2 SYDVKM. Together with reference TRBV28 and TRBJ1-1, the CDR3 gives the full variable domain: DVKVTQSSRYLVKRTGEKVFLECVQDMDHENMFWYRQDPGLGLRLIYFSYDVKMKEKGDIPEGYSVSREKKERFSLILESASTNQTSMYLCASSLLDRGMNTEAFFGQGTRLTVV.

The chain uses TRBV5-1 and TRBJ1-1, with a weak D call TRBD1 (5 bases). Germline V CDR1 and CDR2: SGHRS, YFSETQ. This CDR3 is 19 amino acids long. V lost 0 bases to trimming and J lost 0 bases, with 21 bases between them. DNA for the CDR3: TGCGCCAGCAGCTTGGCCGACAGTGACAAAGAGAAAATGAACACTGAAGCTTTCTTT. It specifies CASSLADSDKEKMNTEAFF.

The chain employs TRBV18 and TRBJ2-7; TRBD2 is a possible D gene (5 bases). V lost 0 bases and J 4 bases, leaving 7 bases between the germline ends. This CDR3 region has 13 residues. Germline assignment: CDR1 KGHSH and CDR2 LQKENI. The CDR3 coding sequence is TGTGCCAGCTCACCACCGTCGGGGTACGAGCAGTACTTC. Translation: CASSPPSGYEQYF.

This clone was detected only once. This chain joins TRBV6-5 and TRBJ1-1; D perhaps matches TRBD1 (6 bases). CDR3 length equals 14 residues. V lost 4 bases and J 4 bases, leaving 13 bases between the germline ends. Germline CDR1 is MNHEY and CDR2 is SVGAGI. For the CDR3, the DNA is TGTGCCAGCAGTTCACCTGGGGGGCGCACTGAAGCTTTCTTT. Its translation is CASSSPGGRTEAFF.

This clone was seen more than once but under ten times. The rearrangement links TRBV28 to TRBJ1-1, with no clear D. This CDR3 has 16 residues. V was shortened by 3 bases and J by 5 bases, with 19 bases between the two germline ends. CDR1 MDHEN and CDR2 SYDVKM come from the germline V gene. The CDR3 here is CASSFRNFYGDTEAFF. CDR3 DNA: TGTGCCAGCAGTTTTCGAAACTTTTATGGAGATACTGAAGCTTTCTTT.

This clone was recorded only once. The chain has TRBV11-3 and TRBJ2-2; D unresolved. The CDR3 totals 15 residues. Germline V CDR1 and CDR2: SGHNT, YENEEA. The ends were cut back, 2 bases at V and 4 bases at J, with 11 bases in the middle. CDR3 coding DNA: TGTGCCAGCAGCTTATCCGACCCCCTCACCGGGGAGCTGTTTTTT. It translates to CASSLSDPLTGELFF.

The V and J genes are TRBV6-5 and TRBJ2-2, with 10 positions matching TRBD1. The CDR3 consists of 15 residues. V shed 6 bases and J 7 bases; nucleotides not matched to a gene: 8. CDR1 MNHEY and CDR2 SVGAGI come from the germline V gene. CDR3 region: CASRSQGQGSGELFF. CDR3 DNA sequence: TGTGCCAGCAGATCTCAGGGACAGGGGAGCGGGGAGCTGTTTTTT.

The chain uses TRBV6-5 and TRBJ1-4; no reliable D call. Germline loops: CDR1 MNHEY, CDR2 SVGAGI. V lost 8 bases and J lost 0, with 10 bases in between. This CDR3 is built from 14 residues. The CDR3 bases are TGTGCCAGCTTGTCGGGTGCAACTAATGAAAAACTGTTTTTT. Translated, it gives CASLSGATNEKLFF.

CDR3 DNA sequence: TGCGCCAGCGCTCTGGATATTAGCGGGGCCCAAGAGACCCAGTACTTC. Translation: CASALDISGAQETQYF. The V call is TRBV4-1, the J call TRBJ2-5; 8 bases are shared with TRBD2. The V segment lost 8 bases and the J segment 1 base; nucleotides outside the gene matches: 12. Germline assignment: CDR1 MGHRA and CDR2 YSYEKL. There are 16 residues in the CDR3.

This clone turned up a few times. V is TRBV27 and J is TRBJ1-1; D not certain. The CDR3 spans 16 residues. Trimming left V 0 bases short and J 0 bases short, with 11 bases between. Germline V CDR1 and CDR2: MNHEY, SMNVEV (reference sequence). The CDR3 is CASSLSGRFMNTEAFF. The CDR3 nucleotides read TGTGCCAGCAGTTTATCTGGACGATTTATGAACACTGAAGCTTTCTTT.

The chain carries TRBV27 and TRBJ1-6; 7 bases fit TRBD1. This CDR3 comprises 16 residues. The J segment lost 5 bases and the V segment lost 8 bases, leaving 12 bases of the junction unmatched. The germline gives CDR1 MNHEY, CDR2 SMNVEV (reference sequence). CDR3 sequence (DNA): TGTGCCAGCCGGGTCGTGGGACAGAGTAATAATTCACCCCTCCACTTT. Translating gives CASRVVGQSNNSPLHF.

This chain joins TRBV6-5 and TRBJ1-2; 8 positions match TRBD1. With 8 bases clipped from V and 3 bases from J, the junction kept 2 bases outside the gene matches. The CDR3 is 12 amino acids. CDR1 is MNHEY and CDR2 is SVGAGI in the germline V gene. The CDR3 is CASEQGDYGYTF. CDR3 coding DNA: TGTGCCAGCGAACAGGGGGACTATGGCTACACCTTC.

The V gene is TRBV28, the J gene TRBJ1-5, with a possible D match to TRBD1 (5 bases). In germline, CDR1 is MDHEN, CDR2 SYDVKM. V lost 5 bases, J lost 0 bases, and 8 bases lay in between. The CDR3 consists of 14 residues. CDR3 sequence reads: CASSLGLSNQPQHF. The CDR3 DNA reads as TGTGCCAGCAGTCTGGGGCTTAGCAATCAGCCCCAGCATTTT.